These T cell receptor beta chains were read from a single sample in a study of blood T cell repertoires in COVID-19. Method: immunoSEQ multiplex PCR; TCRdb's copy keeps in-frame clones and lacks some. Of around 310,000 clones in the sample, over 80% were seen once. Sequenced sample: PBMCs or T cells enriched from blood (not recorded which). The receptors derive from a man aged 30 to 45 who had recovered from COVID-19. CDR3s include the opening cysteine and the closing phenylalanine or tryptophan. Fields, in order: V gene, J gene, D gene, clone size, CDR3 DNA, CDR3 protein. A D gene is named only where the DNA matches it firmly. Clone size is stated in some rows and not others, as once, few, many or a class when expanded.

>TRBV14|TRBJ2-1|TRBD1|.
TGTGCCAGCAGCTACCAGGGGGCCCCCTACAATGAGCAGTTCTTC
CASSYQGAPYNEQFF
>TRBV2|TRBJ2-7|TRBD2|.
TGTGCCAGCAGTGAAGGGCTAGCGGGGGTCCTCTACGAGCAGTACTTC
CASSEGLAGVLYEQYF
>TRBV30|TRBJ1-6|.|.
TGTGCCTGGAGCAGCTCCTATAATTCACCCCTCCACTTT
CAWSSSYNSPLHF
>TRBV6-4|TRBJ1-1|.|.
TGTGCCAGCAGTTCAGAGGAAGAGACTGAAGCTTTCTTT
CASSSEEETEAFF
>TRBV27|TRBJ2-1|TRBD1|.
TGTGCCAGCAGTCGTTCGGGACAGGTACCCAATGAGCAGTTCTTC
CASSRSGQVPNEQFF
>TRBV24-1|TRBJ2-1|TRBD2|.
TGTGCCACCAATGAGGCTAGCGGTGGAAATGAGCAGTTCTTC
CATNEASGGNEQFF
>TRBV5-8|TRBJ2-5|TRBD2|.
TGTGCCAGCAGCTCCGGACTAGCGATGGAAGAGACCCAGTACTTC
CASSSGLAMEETQYF
>TRBV13|TRBJ2-7|TRBD2|few
TGTGCCAGCAGCACTCGGGGGGGCTCTCCCGAGCAGTACTTC
CASSTRGGSPEQYF
>TRBV5-1|TRBJ2-6|.|.
TGCGCCAGCAGCTTTAAGAGCTCTGGGGCCAACGTCCTGACTTTC
CASSFKSSGANVLTF
>TRBV12-3/TRBV12-4|TRBJ2-3|TRBD1|.
TGTGCCAGCATCCATGGGGGGACAGGGTTCCATTTT
CASIHGGTGFHF
>TRBV12-5|TRBJ1-2|.|.
TGTGCTAGTGGTTTGTCAGGATCCTATGGCTACACCTTC
CASGLSGSYGYTF
>TRBV7-2|TRBJ2-1|TRBD2|few
TGTGCCAGCAGCTTAGCGGGACTAGCAATCGGTGAGCAGTTCTTC
CASSLAGLAIGEQFF
>TRBV29-1|TRBJ2-3|TRBD1|.
TGCAGCGTTGGAGGGGGCCGGGGCACAGATACGCAGTATTTT
CSVGGGRGTDTQYF
>TRBV5-1|TRBJ1-4|.|.
TGCGCCAGCAGCCTCACAGGGCTACGCAAGGAAAAACTGTTTTTT
CASSLTGLRKEKLFF
>TRBV9|TRBJ2-7|TRBD2|.
TGTGCCAGCAGCCGAGCGGGGGTCCACGAGCAGTACTTC
CASSRAGVHEQYF
>TRBV20-1|TRBJ2-7|.|few
TGCAGTGCTCAGATGGAGGAGCAGTACTTC
CSAQMEEQYF
>TRBV4-2|TRBJ1-1|.|.
TGTGCCAGCAGCCCAGGACGGGCTCAGGGAACTGAAGCTTTCTTT
CASSPGRAQGTEAFF
>TRBV6-2/TRBV6-3|TRBJ1-3|TRBD1|.
TGTGCCAGCGGCCAAGGAGTGGCAGGGGACAGTTTCCGGAGAAACACCATATATTTT
CASGQGVAGDSFRRNTIYF
>TRBV27|TRBJ1-2|.|once
TGTGCCAGCAGTTTAGCCCCACCAGGCATCCGTGGCTACACCTTC
CASSLAPPGIRGYTF
>TRBV19|TRBJ2-3|.|few
TGTGCCAGTAGCGGGTTTTATAGCACAGATACGCAGTATTTT
CASSGFYSTDTQYF